This is a list of T cell receptor beta chains from one sample in a study of cytomegalovirus exposure and HLA in healthy donors. TCRdb's copy holds only in-frame clones and misses some; the assay was immunoSEQ multiplex PCR. This sample has under 200,000 clones, with around 80% found just once. Input material: PBMCs. These receptors were obtained from a middle-aged woman in good health and CMV-seropositive. CDR3s include the opening cysteine and the closing phenylalanine or tryptophan. D genes are given only for firm matches. Rows give clone size only sometimes, using once, few, many, or a class for an expanded clone.

j_gene | v_gene | d_gene | abundance | CDR3aa | CDR3nt
TRBJ1-1 | TRBV29-1 | NA | NA | CSVVGGRGGAFF | TGCAGCGTTGTAGGGGGACGGGGGGGAGCTTTCTTT
TRBJ2-1 | TRBV7-6 | TRBD1 | NA | CASTTHRGRNEQFF | TGTGCCAGCACGACCCACAGGGGGAGAAATGAGCAGTTCTTC
TRBJ2-3 | TRBV6-5 | NA | NA | CASTRGSTDTQYF | TGTGCCAGCACAAGGGGTAGCACAGATACGCAGTATTTT
TRBJ1-2 | TRBV29-1 | NA | NA | CSVGEQAFYGYTF | TGCAGCGTTGGCGAGCAGGCCTTCTATGGCTACACCTTC
TRBJ1-1 | TRBV29-1 | TRBD1 | NA | CSVRQGDTEAFF | TGCAGCGTTCGACAGGGAGACACTGAAGCTTTCTTT
TRBJ2-3 | TRBV10-3 | TRBD2 | NA | CAISDPTSGRASGGADTQYF | TGTGCCATCAGTGACCCTACTAGCGGGAGGGCCTCGGGGGGCGCAGATACGCAGTATTTT
TRBJ1-4 | TRBV9 | TRBD1 | NA | CASSPRDSSNEKLFF | TGTGCCAGCAGCCCTAGGGACAGCTCGAATGAAAAACTGTTTTTT
TRBJ1-1 | TRBV19 | NA | once | CASGHGVYTEAFF | TGTGCCAGTGGACATGGTGTTTACACTGAAGCTTTCTTT
TRBJ2-5 | TRBV20-1 | NA | NA | CSAELQETQYF | TGCAGTGCTGAACTCCAAGAGACCCAGTACTTC
TRBJ2-3 | TRBV14 | TRBD2 | once | CASSDRLAGSTDTQYF | TGTGCCAGCAGCGATAGGCTAGCGGGGAGCACAGATACGCAGTATTTT
TRBJ1-2 | TRBV10-2 | TRBD1 | few | CASSGDRGDYGYTF | TGCGCCAGCAGTGGGGACAGGGGGGACTATGGCTACACCTTC
TRBJ1-2 | TRBV5-4 | TRBD1 | NA | CASGNGQESYGYTF | TGTGCCAGCGGGAACGGACAGGAGAGCTATGGCTACACCTTC
TRBJ2-7 | TRBV28 | NA | NA | CASSSKLDFQSSYEQYF | TGTGCCAGCAGTTCTAAATTGGACTTCCAGAGCTCCTACGAGCAGTACTTC
TRBJ2-1 | TRBV18 | NA | NA | CASSPDVKGVGSNEQFF | TGTGCCAGCTCACCTGATGTTAAGGGAGTCGGGTCGAATGAGCAGTTCTTC
TRBJ1-5 | TRBV10-1 | NA | NA | CASSESGENQPQHF | TGCGCCAGCAGTGAGTCGGGAGAAAATCAGCCCCAGCATTTT
TRBJ2-1 | TRBV13 | TRBD1 | NA | CASSFSGTGRFDEQFF | TGTGCCAGCAGCTTCTCCGGGACAGGGAGGTTTGATGAGCAGTTCTTC
TRBJ1-4 | TRBV4-1 | NA | NA | CASSQANPGDNEKLFF | TGCGCCAGCAGCCAAGCTAACCCCGGAGATAATGAAAAACTGTTTTTT
TRBJ2-6 | TRBV5-1 | NA | NA | CASSLGGPSGANVLTF | TGCGCCAGCAGCCTCGGGGGACCTTCTGGGGCCAACGTCCTGACTTTC
TRBJ2-7 | TRBV19 | NA | NA | CASSASTSSYEQYF | TGTGCCAGTAGTGCCTCTACTAGTAGCTACGAGCAGTACTTC
TRBJ1-2 | TRBV6-1 | TRBD1 | NA | CASSEGQGDWGYTF | TGTGCCAGCAGTGAAGGTCAGGGGGACTGGGGCTACACCTTC
TRBJ1-1 | TRBV9 | TRBD1 | NA | CASSVDLGQAGDTEAFF | TGTGCCAGCAGCGTAGATCTGGGACAGGCCGGGGACACTGAAGCTTTCTTT
TRBJ2-1 | TRBV5-1 | TRBD2 | few | CASRSSGSNNEQFF | TGCGCCAGCAGGAGTAGCGGGAGCAACAATGAGCAGTTCTTC
TRBJ1-1 | TRBV6-1 | TRBD1 | NA | CASNLDRGTEAFF | TGTGCCAGCAACCTCGACAGGGGCACTGAAGCTTTCTTT
TRBJ1-2 | TRBV29-1 | TRBD1 | NA | CSVEEKGQGAGYGYTF | TGCAGCGTTGAAGAGAAGGGACAGGGGGCCGGCTATGGCTACACCTTC
TRBJ1-3 | TRBV28 | NA | NA | CASSDSSGNTIYF | TGTGCCAGCTCGGACAGCTCTGGAAACACCATATATTTT
TRBJ2-7 | TRBV4-2 | NA | NA | CASSPRGSLSYEQYF | TGTGCCAGCAGCCCCAGGGGCTCCCTCTCCTACGAGCAGTACTTC
TRBJ2-1 | TRBV28 | TRBD2 | NA | CASSLRPGRSYNEQFF | TGTGCCAGCAGTCTACGGCCCGGGAGGTCCTACAATGAGCAGTTCTTC
TRBJ1-3 | TRBV2 | NA | NA | CASSETGGSGNTIYF | TGTGCCAGCAGTGAAACCGGGGGCTCTGGAAACACCATATATTTT
TRBJ2-7 | TRBV7-3 | TRBD2 | NA | CASSLAGTTYYEQYF | TGTGCCAGCAGCTTGGCCGGGACTACTTACTACGAGCAGTACTTC
TRBJ1-2 | TRBV28 | NA | NA | CASTPPGDPYGYTF | TGTGCCAGCACCCCCCCCGGGGATCCCTATGGCTACACCTTC
TRBJ2-4 | TRBV27 | NA | NA | CASSLTPLAKNIQYF | TGTGCCAGCAGTTTGACACCCTTAGCCAAAAACATTCAGTACTTC
TRBJ2-1 | TRBV11-2 | NA | NA | CASSLVAVVSNEQFF | TGTGCCAGCAGCTTAGTGGCGGTCGTTAGTAATGAGCAGTTCTTC
TRBJ1-1 | TRBV5-1 | NA | NA | CASSLTLNTEAFF | TGCGCCAGCAGCTTGACTCTGAACACTGAAGCTTTCTTT
TRBJ2-5 | TRBV5-4 | TRBD2 | few | CASSARLAGVGETQYF | TGTGCCAGCAGCGCAAGACTAGCGGGAGTGGGAGAGACCCAGTACTTC
TRBJ2-2 | TRBV5-8 | NA | NA | CASRFDRNTGELFF | TGTGCCAGCAGATTTGACAGGAACACCGGGGAGCTGTTTTTT
TRBJ2-1 | TRBV9 | TRBD1 | few | CASSVGQGTSSNEQFF | TGTGCCAGCAGCGTCGGACAGGGAACGAGCTCCAATGAGCAGTTCTTC
TRBJ1-5 | TRBV28 | NA | few | CASNLGGNQPQHF | TGTGCCAGCAATCTCGGGGGCAATCAGCCCCAGCATTTT
TRBJ1-5 | TRBV6-6 | TRBD1 | NA | CASSYSRGDRSQPQHF | TGTGCCAGCAGTTACTCGAGAGGGGACAGGAGTCAGCCCCAGCATTTT
TRBJ2-1 | TRBV5-1 | NA | NA | CASSASVLANNEQFF | TGCGCCAGCAGCGCGAGCGTGCTAGCTAACAATGAGCAGTTCTTC
TRBJ2-1 | TRBV2 | TRBD1 | NA | CASSPGTGGYNEQFF | TGTGCCAGCAGTCCCGGGACAGGGGGCTACAATGAGCAGTTCTTC
TRBJ2-1 | TRBV28 | TRBD2 | NA | CASSTVAGGPNEQFF | TGTGCCAGCAGTACCGTAGCGGGAGGGCCGAATGAGCAGTTCTTC
TRBJ1-6 | TRBV6-1 | NA | NA | CASSESPGHYNSPLHF | TGTGCCAGCAGTGAATCACCGGGACACTATAATTCACCCCTCCACTTT
TRBJ2-1 | TRBV7-2 | TRBD2 | NA | CASSLGGTRSNNEQFF | TGTGCCAGCAGCTTAGGCGGGACTAGGAGCAACAATGAGCAGTTCTTC
TRBJ2-2 | TRBV19 | NA | few | CASSIQVLALNTGELFF | TGTGCCAGTAGTATCCAGGTGCTAGCGCTTAACACCGGGGAGCTGTTTTTT
TRBJ2-3 | TRBV18 | TRBD1 | NA | CASKPTGGTDTQYF | TGTGCCAGCAAACCGACAGGGGGCACAGATACGCAGTATTTT
TRBJ2-1 | TRBV7-3 | TRBD2 | NA | CASSSSGSYNEQFF | TGTGCCAGCAGCTCTAGCGGGTCTTACAATGAGCAGTTCTTC
TRBJ2-7 | TRBV7-6 | TRBD2 | NA | CASSRRVAGPDEQYF | TGTGCCAGCAGCCGTCGGGTAGCGGGCCCCGACGAGCAGTACTTC